This T cell receptor (beta chain) was observed in a study of graft-versus-host responses after intestinal transplantation. At the level of the study: Anti-thymocyte globulin induction, then tacrolimus and steroids for around three years, went to all recipients.

Method: immunoSEQ multiplex PCR; TCRdb's copy keeps in-frame clones and lacks some. The top ten hold 0.83% of the sample, which has more than 85,000 clones, approximately 78% seen once. As for this clone: Its antigen is currently unknown.

CDR3 length: 13 amino acids. CDR1 is SGHNT, CDR2 YYREEE, per germline (reference sequence). The V end lost 4 bases, the J end lost 1 base, and 7 bases lay between the germline ends. The gene calls are TRBV5-4 and TRBJ2-3; D is possibly TRBD1 (6 bases). This sequence originates from a human donor who received an intestinal transplant. This sample comprised unstimulated CD4+ T cells sorted from spleen or lymph node cells, obtained before intestinal transplant. The CDR3 DNA is TGTGCCAGCAGCCACAGGGGCACAGATACGCAGTATTTT. Translating gives CASSHRGTDTQYF.